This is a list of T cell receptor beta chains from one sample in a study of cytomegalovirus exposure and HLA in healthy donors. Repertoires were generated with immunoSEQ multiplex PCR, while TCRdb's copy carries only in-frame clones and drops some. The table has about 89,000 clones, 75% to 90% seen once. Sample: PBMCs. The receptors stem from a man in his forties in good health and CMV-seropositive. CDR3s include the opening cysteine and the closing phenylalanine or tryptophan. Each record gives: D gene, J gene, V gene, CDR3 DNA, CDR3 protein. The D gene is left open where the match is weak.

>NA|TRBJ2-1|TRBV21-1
TGTGCCAGCAGCAAAACGGTAACTAGGGTCTTTAATGAGCAGTTCTTC
CASSKTVTRVFNEQFF
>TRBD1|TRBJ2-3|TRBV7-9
TGTGCCAGCAGCCGCCGGGACAGCCCCACAGATACGCAGTATTTT
CASSRRDSPTDTQYF
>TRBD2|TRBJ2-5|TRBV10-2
TGCGCCAGCAGTGTCACTAGCGGGGGGGAGACCCAGTACTTC
CASSVTSGGETQYF
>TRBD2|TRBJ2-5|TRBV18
TGTGCCAGCTCCCCCGGACTAGCGGAGACCCAGTACTTC
CASSPGLAETQYF
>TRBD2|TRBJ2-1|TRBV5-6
TGTGCCAGCAGCTTGGAACTAGCGAGCCGCAATGAGCAGTTCTTC
CASSLELASRNEQFF
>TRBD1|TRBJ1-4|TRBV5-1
TGCGCCAGCAGCTTCACAGGGGGCCGGAATGAAAAACTGTTTTTT
CASSFTGGRNEKLFF
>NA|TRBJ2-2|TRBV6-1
TGTGCCAGCAGTCGCGTAGCGGAGAACACCGGGGAGCTGTTTTTT
CASSRVAENTGELFF
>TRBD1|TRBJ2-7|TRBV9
TGTGCCAGCAGCGCCGGGGGACAGGGGAGCTCCTACGAGCAGTACTTC
CASSAGGQGSSYEQYF
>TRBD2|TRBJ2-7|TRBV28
TGTGCCAGCAGGGGACTAGCGGGAGGGCTTGAGCAGTACTTC
CASRGLAGGLEQYF
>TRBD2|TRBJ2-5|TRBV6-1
TGTGCCAGCAGTGAATCGGGACTAGCGGTCCAAGAGACCCAGTACTTC
CASSESGLAVQETQYF
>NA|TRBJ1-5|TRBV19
TGTGCCAGTAGTTCATGGGCGGGTTTGCCTGGCAATCAGCCCCAGCATTTT
CASSSWAGLPGNQPQHF
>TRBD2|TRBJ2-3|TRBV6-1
TGTGCCAGCATCTACGGGAGGTGGGGAGATACGCAGTATTTT
CASIYGRWGDTQYF
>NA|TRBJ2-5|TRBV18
TGTGCCAGCTCACCACAAAGGGGCTGGGAGACCCAGTACTTC
CASSPQRGWETQYF
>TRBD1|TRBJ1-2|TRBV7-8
TGTGCCAGCAGCGCACCCGGGACAGGGGGCCACTATGGCTACACCTTC
CASSAPGTGGHYGYTF
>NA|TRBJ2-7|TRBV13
TGTGCCAGCAGCGGAAGACAGGCCCAAGACCCCTACGAGCAGTACTTC
CASSGRQAQDPYEQYF